This TCR beta chain was recovered during a study of CD8 T cells in ankylosing spondylitis. Regarding the study as a whole: Characteristic, it appeared, of ankylosing spondylitis blood was a TCR beta motif of eight highly homologous variants. Reportedly, disease-linked clones are significantly enriched in ankylosing spondylitis patients' matched synovial fluid.

Via MiXCR, TCRdb re-called the 5' RACE reads, giving one row per CDR3 protein. The sample lists 200,000 to 250,000 distinct CDR3 sequences, about 26% occurring once. This clonotype was seen many times. The antigen is unknown. Germline CDR1 SGHNT, CDR2 YYREEE (reference sequence). V lost 3 bases and J lost 6; bases outside the gene matches: 8. This CDR3 region has 16 residues. The TCR originated in a male donor with ankylosing spondylitis or in good health (not recorded which). The sequencing sample was made of blood, either unsorted or a sorted T cell fraction (not recorded which). This sequence joins TRBV5-4 and TRBJ2-1, with 11 bases lining up with TRBD2. CDR3 DNA: TGTGCCAGCAGCTCTGGACTAGCGGGTCTTTCCAATGAGCAGTTCTTC. It is translated as CASSSGLAGLSNEQFF. The complete variable domain, with remaining parts taken from reference TRBV5-4 and TRBJ2-1, reads ETGVTQSPTHLIKTRGQQVTLRCSSQSGHNTVSWYQQALGQGPQFIFQYYREEENGRGNFPPRFSGLQFPNYSSELNVNALELDDSALYLCASSSGLAGLSNEQFFGPGTRLTVL.